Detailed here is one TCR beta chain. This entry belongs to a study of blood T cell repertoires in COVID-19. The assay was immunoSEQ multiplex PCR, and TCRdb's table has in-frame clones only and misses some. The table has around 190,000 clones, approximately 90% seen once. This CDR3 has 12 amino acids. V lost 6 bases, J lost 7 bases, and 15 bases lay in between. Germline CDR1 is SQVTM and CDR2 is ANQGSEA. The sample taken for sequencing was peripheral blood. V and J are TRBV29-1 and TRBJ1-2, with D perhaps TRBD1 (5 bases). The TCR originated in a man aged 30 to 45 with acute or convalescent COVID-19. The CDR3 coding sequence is TGCAGCGTATTACAGGCTGCTGGTGGCTACACCTTC. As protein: CSVLQAAGGYTF.